The T cell receptor (beta chain) described here comes from a study of Graves' ophthalmopathy and Graves' hyperthyroidism (dated by TCRdb to 2016 to 2019). With regard to the full study: Peripheral blood was collected at initial diagnosis, prior to any treatment. The study used signatures of the TCR beta repertoire to tell Graves' ophthalmopathy apart from Graves' hyperthyroidism and to predict which patients would progress to ophthalmopathy. In total, around 130 blood samples were TCR-sequenced: 40 to 45 ophthalmopathy, about 75 hyperthyroidism and some 17 hyperthyroidism-to-ophthalmopathy patients. To explore V-J signatures that separate ophthalmopathy from hyperthyroidism, a discovery set of approximately 100 patients was enrolled, consisting of about 45 with ophthalmopathy and some 59 with stable hyperthyroidism. The independent validation cohort included 18 to 20 hyperthyroidism patients plus 17 patients who later progressed from hyperthyroidism to ophthalmopathy. T-cell repertoires of thyroid tissue and blood were compared in about six hyperthyroidism patients. Following sampling, methimazole starting at 30 mg daily was administered to hyperthyroidism patients, and high-dose intravenous methylprednisolone was administered to ophthalmopathy patients. For training and testing, the 110 or so patients in the discovery cohort were randomly divided in a 7:3 ratio. The paper as a whole reports these results and caveats: In validation, the model predicted ophthalmopathy progression with about 71% sensitivity and about 73% specificity; more than ten predicted patients were CT-confirmed with GO in a median of 6.5 months. No statistical method was used to set the sample size in advance, and the investigators knew which group each participant was assigned to. Most expanded thyroid clonotypes with a frequency above 0.001 also appeared in blood, which suggests that blood repertoires may reflect the immune response in the thyroid. The 13-signature model separated ophthalmopathy from stable hyperthyroidism with roughly 89% sensitivity and around 84% specificity in cross-validation, and 80%/75% in the test set.

This clonotype was counted at least ten times. This receptor's antigen is unknown. Base qualities are not recorded, but no much larger clone differs from it by a single base. For repertoire sequencing, the TCR beta CDR3 regions were amplified from RNA transcripts. The first round was an RT-PCR using HTBI primers with the Qiagen OneStep RT-PCR kit, and this first round was followed by a second-round multiplex PCR, then size selection and purification. Libraries were sequenced on an Illumina HiSeq2000 using paired-end 100 bp reads. Under the source paper's analysis protocol: SOAPnuke was used to process the reads, throwing out any read that had adapters, had uncalled bases, had a mean Phred below 15, or lacked an exact constant-primer or identifier match. COPE v1.2.5 was used to merge high-quality paired reads. Each unique nucleotide sequence was defined as a clonotype, and clonotypes were aligned to IMGT TRB V, D and J references with MiTCR v1.1. Only V-J combinations with frequency above 0.0001 were analysed, covering approximately 99% of repertoires. For each V-J combination, a TCR clonal expansion and chaos score was defined as F50 clonal expansion divided by the chaos observed in the TCRdist matrix. Welch's t-statistics and random forest were used to narrow the features down to about a dozen V-J combinations, which were then fed into a naive Bayes classifier. The similarity between thyroid and blood repertoires was quantified using the Morisita-Horn index. Using fastp at Q25 and MiXCR, TCRdb reprocessed the public reads and kept productive beta chains. Each CDR3 protein gets just one entry, which takes the most common genes and DNA from the rows behind it. TCRdb, rather than the study authors, made the V and J calls. The sample table shows about 380,000 distinct CDR3 sequences, and approximately 15% are seen once. Around 7% of the sample is in the top ten clones.

V sheds 8 bases and J sheds 1 base, leaving 20 bases between their ends. The germline V gene specifies MNHEY as CDR1 and SVGEGT as CDR2. The CDR3 contains 16 residues, cysteine and phenylalanine counted. Just CDR3 DNA is preserved here, 48 bases in frame from base 1. A patient counted as having stable hyperthyroidism if there was no progression to ophthalmopathy within 18 months of follow-up. Hyperthyroidism patients were newly diagnosed, were aged 18 to 65 years, and had a disease duration under 2 months. Patients with other autoimmune diseases, uncontrolled infections, pregnancy or lactation were excluded from the study. Clinical symptoms, serum thyroxine, TRAb, thyroid ultrasound and orbital computed tomography formed the basis of the diagnosis. PBMCs were isolated from 10 ml of fresh peripheral blood by Ficoll-Paque density gradient centrifugation. Trizol reagent was used to extract the total RNA, and its quality was then checked on an Agilent 2100 Bioanalyzer.

Source material: peripheral blood. The V and J genes are TRBV6-2 or TRBV6-3 and TRBJ2-5; a weak D assignment points to TRBD2 (5 bases agree). The receptor was derived from a woman between 18 and 29 years old with stable Graves' hyperthyroidism. Donor details come from another sample of the same person, matched by shared clones. The CDR3 sequence is CASGYESGRAQETQYF. Read as DNA, the sequence is TGTGCCAGCGGCTACGAGTCGGGAAGAGCCCAAGAGACCCAGTACTTC.